These 8 T cell receptor beta chains were sequenced from one sample in a study of CD8 T cells in ankylosing spondylitis. TCRdb used MiXCR to reprocess the 5' RACE reads, holding one entry per CDR3 protein. The table lists 200,000 to 300,000 distinct CDR3 sequences, roughly a quarter of them singletons. The specimen sequenced was blood, either unsorted or a sorted T cell fraction (not recorded which). Receptors were obtained from a male donor with ankylosing spondylitis or in good health (not recorded which).

In DNA, the CDR3 is TGTGCCAGCACCATCTCCTACGAGCAGTACTTC. As protein: CASTISYEQYF. V usage is TRBV2 and J usage is TRBJ2-7; D call uncertain. Trimming shortened V by 7 bases and J by 0 bases, and 4 bases separated the two germline ends. The V gene's germline CDR1 is SNHLY and CDR2 FYNNEI. CDR3 length equals 11 residues.

The chain joins TRBV29-1 to TRBJ2-2; 7 nucleotides match TRBD2. Per germline, CDR1 SQVTM and CDR2 ANQGSEA. V shed 6 bases, J shed 5 bases, and the junction held 6 bases outside the gene matches. This CDR3 is 13 amino acids long. CDR3 region: CSVAGRMTGELFF. The CDR3, as DNA: TGCAGCGTAGCGGGGCGGATGACCGGGGAGCTGTTTTTT.

V usage is TRBV21-1 and J usage is TRBJ2-2; TRBD2 is taken as the D call from the table, unchecked against the DNA. TRBV21-1 is labeled a pseudogene. The CDR3 is 14 amino acids. The CDR3, as DNA: TGTGCCAGCAGCAGGGCCCCTAGGTCCGGGGAGCTGTTTTTT. It encodes CASSRAPRSGELFF.

This clonotype was counted a few times. The chain uses TRBV18 and TRBJ1-1; the D gene is possibly TRBD1 (6 bases). The germline V and J ends were trimmed by 2 bases and 1 base, with 8 bases remaining between them. The V gene's germline CDR1 is KGHSH and CDR2 LQKENI. The CDR3 is 14 residues long. CDR3: CASSPGQTNTEAFF. For the CDR3, the DNA is TGTGCCAGCTCACCAGGACAGACGAACACTGAAGCTTTCTTT.

In this sample, this clonotype turned up many times. The chain uses TRBV12-3 or TRBV12-4 and TRBJ1-5; 7 bases line up with TRBD1. J gave up 6 bases and V 6 bases, and 5 bases lay outside the gene matches. This CDR3 contains 13 residues. The CDR3 region is CASRTGQSQPQHF. The CDR3, as DNA: TGTGCCAGCAGGACAGGGCAAAGTCAGCCCCAGCATTTT.

This clonotype was seen repeatedly, ten times or more. The chain carries TRBV20-1 and TRBJ2-5; 12 nucleotides align to TRBD2. V shed 5 bases and J 2 bases; nucleotides not matched to a gene: 6. This CDR3 has 15 residues. In germline, CDR1 is DFQATT, CDR2 SNEGSKA (reference sequence). CDR3 sequence: CSADDLAGGQETQYF. The CDR3 coding sequence is TGCAGTGCTGATGACCTAGCGGGGGGGCAAGAGACCCAGTACTTC.

This clonotype occurred a few times. The chain couples TRBV20-1 to TRBJ2-7; TRBD1 might be the D (7 bases). Germline values: CDR1 DFQATT, CDR2 SNEGSKA (reference sequence). This CDR3 has 15 residues. The germline V and J ends were trimmed by 0 bases and 3 bases, with 15 bases remaining between them. The CDR3 is CSARDPRQGGYEQYF. CDR3 in DNA: TGCAGTGCTAGAGACCCGAGACAGGGAGGCTACGAGCAGTACTTC.

The rearrangement links TRBV20-1 to TRBJ2-4, with D hard to call. This CDR3 region has 11 residues. Trimming took off 3 bases at V and 5 bases at J, with 5 bases between the two ends. Germline lookup yields CDR1 DFQATT and CDR2 SNEGSKA (reference sequence). In nucleotides, the CDR3 is TGCAGTGCTAGTCAGGAAAACATTCAGTACTTC. It specifies CSASQENIQYF.